A selection of T cell receptor beta chains follows, all from one sample in a study of CD4+ T cells in melanoma. The data were produced by immunoSEQ multiplex PCR, yet TCRdb's version contains in-frame clones alone and is incomplete. The sample holds about 18,000 clones, about 80% seen once. Sequences were obtained from cells from a culture (not recorded whether cultured in vitro). These receptors were obtained from a human donor with melanoma. Both conserved end residues are part of each CDR3. Some rows have no size entry. The others give once, few or many, or a class for an expanded clone.

J: TRBJ1-4
size: once
V: TRBV6-1
CDR3: CASTERALNEKLFF

J: TRBJ1-5
size: NA
V: TRBV5-1
CDR3: CASAGDPNQPQHF

J: TRBJ1-6
size: NA
V: TRBV10-2
CDR3: CASVAFRMAPLHF

J: TRBJ2-1
size: few
V: TRBV7-9
CDR3: CASSLVGQQGKFF

J: TRBJ2-2
size: few
V: TRBV11-2
CDR3: CASSPDRYNTGELFF

J: TRBJ2-1
size: NA
V: TRBV2
CDR3: CASQRAGAAYEQFF

J: TRBJ1-1
size: NA
V: TRBV25-1
CDR3: CASSGQGQKAFF

J: TRBJ2-2
size: NA
V: TRBV2
CDR3: CASRSRGNTGELFF

J: TRBJ2-5
size: NA
V: TRBV9
CDR3: CASSAYRGREETQYF

J: TRBJ1-5
size: NA
V: TRBV2
CDR3: CASDSGTQPQHF